This TCR beta chain was sequenced during a study of PD-1 blockade in classical Hodgkin lymphoma. Documented time point: cycle 4 day 1 (C4D1), after less than seven weeks of nivolumab. Each patient experienced a relapse that followed autologous stem cell transplantation, and brentuximab vedotin exposure varied. Profiling relied on immunoSEQ multiplex PCR, and the TCRdb table lists in-frame clones only, not all of them. The sample records 99,000 or so clones, roughly 90% being singletons. Germline assignment: CDR1 MDHEN and CDR2 SYDVKM. Trimming left V 3 bases short and J 3 bases short, with 12 bases between. This CDR3 has 14 amino acids.

Sequences were derived from peripheral blood mononuclear cells (PBMCs), sampled before the fourth cycle of nivolumab. The receptor was derived from a human donor with classical Hodgkin lymphoma. The chain employs TRBV28 and TRBJ2-7; D not resolved. The chain's CDR3 is CASSFPELGYEQYF. Written as DNA, the CDR3 is TGTGCCAGCAGTTTTCCCGAGCTCGGCTACGAGCAGTACTTC.